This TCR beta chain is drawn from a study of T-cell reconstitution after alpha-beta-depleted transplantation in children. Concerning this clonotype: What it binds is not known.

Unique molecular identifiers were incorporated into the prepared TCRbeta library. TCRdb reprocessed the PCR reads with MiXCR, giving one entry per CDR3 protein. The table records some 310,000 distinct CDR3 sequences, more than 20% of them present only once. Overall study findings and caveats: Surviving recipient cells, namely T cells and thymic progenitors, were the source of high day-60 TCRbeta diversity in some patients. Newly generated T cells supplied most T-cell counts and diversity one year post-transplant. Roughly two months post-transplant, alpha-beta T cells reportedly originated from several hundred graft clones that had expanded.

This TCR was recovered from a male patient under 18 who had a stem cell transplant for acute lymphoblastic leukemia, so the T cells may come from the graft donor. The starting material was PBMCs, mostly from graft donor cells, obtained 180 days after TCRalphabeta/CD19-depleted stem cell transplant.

The DNA for the CDR3 is TGTGCCAGCAGCGGACTAGCGGGAGGATTCCTCGGCACAGATACGCAGTATTTT. Translated: CASSGLAGGFLGTDTQYF. The rearrangement joins TRBV2 to TRBJ2-3; the match to TRBD2 covers 14 bases. Germline CDR1 and CDR2: SNHLY and FYNNEI. This CDR3 has 18 residues. Losses at the gene ends were 6 bases for V and 1 base for J; bases not matched to a gene: 9. Full variable domain (remainder filled in from reference TRBV2 and TRBJ2-3): EPEVTQTPSHQVTQMGQEVILRCVPISNHLYFYWYRQILGQKVEFLVSFYNNEISEKSEIFDDQFSVERPDGSNFTLKIRSTKLEDSAMYFCASSGLAGGFLGTDTQYFGPGTRLTVL.